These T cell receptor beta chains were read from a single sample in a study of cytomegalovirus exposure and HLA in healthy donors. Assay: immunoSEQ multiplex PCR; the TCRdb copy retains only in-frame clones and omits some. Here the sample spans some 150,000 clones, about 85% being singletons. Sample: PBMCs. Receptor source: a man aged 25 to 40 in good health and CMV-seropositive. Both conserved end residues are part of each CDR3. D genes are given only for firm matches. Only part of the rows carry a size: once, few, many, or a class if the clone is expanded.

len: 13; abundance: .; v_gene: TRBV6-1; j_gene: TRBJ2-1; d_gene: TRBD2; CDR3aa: CAAGLAGVDEQFF; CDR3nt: TGTGCCGCGGGACTAGCGGGAGTGGATGAGCAGTTCTTC
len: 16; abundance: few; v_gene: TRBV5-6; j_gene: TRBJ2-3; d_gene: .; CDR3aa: CASSLGGTAYTDTQYF; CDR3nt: TGTGCCAGCAGCTTAGGCGGGACAGCTTACACAGATACGCAGTATTTT
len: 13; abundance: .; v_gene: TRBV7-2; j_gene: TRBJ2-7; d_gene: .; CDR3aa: CASGRDRTYEQYF; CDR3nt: TGTGCCAGCGGGAGGGACAGGACCTACGAGCAGTACTTC
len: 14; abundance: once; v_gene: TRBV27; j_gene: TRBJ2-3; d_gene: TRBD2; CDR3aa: CASRGLAGVNTQYF; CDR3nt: TGTGCCAGCAGGGGACTAGCGGGAGTGAATACGCAGTATTTT
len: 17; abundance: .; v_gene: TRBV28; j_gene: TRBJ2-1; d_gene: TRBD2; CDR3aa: CASSGTGTSPLPVEQFF; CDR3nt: TGTGCCAGCAGTGGAACCGGGACTAGCCCCCTACCAGTCGAGCAGTTCTTC
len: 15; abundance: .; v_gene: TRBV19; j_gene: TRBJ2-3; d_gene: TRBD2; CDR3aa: CASARGGLGSDTQYF; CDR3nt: TGTGCCAGTGCCCGGGGGGGGTTGGGGTCAGATACGCAGTATTTT
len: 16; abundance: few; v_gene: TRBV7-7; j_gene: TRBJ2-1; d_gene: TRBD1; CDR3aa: CASSLGTGSSYNEQFF; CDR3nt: TGTGCTAGCAGCTTAGGGACAGGGAGTTCCTACAATGAGCAGTTCTTC
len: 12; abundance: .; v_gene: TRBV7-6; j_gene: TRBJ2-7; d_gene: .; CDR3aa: CASRGSDYEQYF; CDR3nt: TGTGCCAGCCGGGGTTCTGACTACGAGCAGTACTTC
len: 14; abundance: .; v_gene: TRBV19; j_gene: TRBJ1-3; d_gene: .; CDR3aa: CASSVSRAGNTIYF; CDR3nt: TGTGCCAGTAGTGTCTCCAGGGCTGGAAACACCATATATTTT
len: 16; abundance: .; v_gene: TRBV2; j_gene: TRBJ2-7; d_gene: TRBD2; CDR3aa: CASSEYGAGGSDEQYF; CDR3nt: TGTGCCAGCAGTGAGTATGGAGCGGGAGGATCTGACGAGCAGTACTTC
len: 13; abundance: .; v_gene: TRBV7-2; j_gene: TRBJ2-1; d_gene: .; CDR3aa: CASSRPGSGEQFF; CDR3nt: TGTGCCAGCAGCCGTCCAGGGTCGGGTGAGCAGTTCTTC
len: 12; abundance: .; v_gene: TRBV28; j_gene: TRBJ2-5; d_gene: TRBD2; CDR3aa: CASISGEETQYF; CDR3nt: TGTGCCAGCATTAGCGGGGAAGAGACCCAGTACTTC
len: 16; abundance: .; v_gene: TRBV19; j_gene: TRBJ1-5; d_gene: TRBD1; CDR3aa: CASSIGQGKGNQPQHF; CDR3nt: TGTGCCAGTAGTATAGGACAGGGGAAGGGCAATCAGCCCCAGCATTTT
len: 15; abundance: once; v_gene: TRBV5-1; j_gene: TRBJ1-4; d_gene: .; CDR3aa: CASSLTGPANEKLFF; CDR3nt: TGCGCCAGCAGCTTGACAGGGCCGGCTAATGAAAAACTGTTTTTT
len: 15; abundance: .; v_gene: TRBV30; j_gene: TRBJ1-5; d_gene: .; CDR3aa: CAWSGGAIGNQPQHF; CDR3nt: TGTGCCTGGAGCGGTGGGGCTATTGGGAATCAGCCCCAGCATTTT
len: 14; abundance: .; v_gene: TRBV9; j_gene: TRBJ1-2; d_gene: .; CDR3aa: CASSVGQGRDGYTF; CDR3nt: TGTGCCAGCAGCGTAGGTCAGGGGCGGGATGGCTACACCTTC
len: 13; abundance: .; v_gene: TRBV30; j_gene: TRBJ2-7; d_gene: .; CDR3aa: CAWSREQTYEQYF; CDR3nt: TGTGCCTGGAGTCGCGAACAGACCTACGAGCAGTACTTC
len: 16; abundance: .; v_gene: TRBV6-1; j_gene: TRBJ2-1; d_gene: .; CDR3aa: CASSGGYPLNYNEQFF; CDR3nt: TGTGCCAGCAGTGGGGGCTACCCCTTAAACTACAATGAGCAGTTCTTC
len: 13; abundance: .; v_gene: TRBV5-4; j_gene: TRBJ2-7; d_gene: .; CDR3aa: CAKAGAPTGEQYF; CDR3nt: TGTGCCAAGGCGGGGGCCCCTACGGGGGAGCAGTACTTC
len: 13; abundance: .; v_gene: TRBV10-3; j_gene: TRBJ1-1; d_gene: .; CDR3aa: CAISTGSGTEAFF; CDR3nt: TGTGCCATCAGTACAGGGTCTGGCACTGAAGCTTTCTTT
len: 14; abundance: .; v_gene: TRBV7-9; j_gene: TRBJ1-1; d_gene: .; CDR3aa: CASSLGPVGAEAFF; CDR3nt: TGTGCCAGCAGCTTAGGTCCAGTAGGAGCTGAAGCTTTCTTT
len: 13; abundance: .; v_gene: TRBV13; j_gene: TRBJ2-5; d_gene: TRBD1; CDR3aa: CASSRTGQETQYF; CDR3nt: TGTGCCAGCAGCAGGACAGGACAAGAGACCCAGTACTTC
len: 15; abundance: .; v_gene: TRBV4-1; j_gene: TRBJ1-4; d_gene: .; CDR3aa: CASSRLQGMGEKLFF; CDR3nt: TGCGCCAGCAGCCGCCTACAGGGAATGGGCGAAAAACTGTTTTTT
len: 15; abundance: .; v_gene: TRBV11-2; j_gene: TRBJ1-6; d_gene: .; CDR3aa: CASSPSFSYNSPLHF; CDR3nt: TGTGCCAGCAGCCCATCATTCTCCTATAATTCACCCCTCCACTTT
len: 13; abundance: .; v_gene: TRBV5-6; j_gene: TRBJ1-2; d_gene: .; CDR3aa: CASSFRHGSGYTF; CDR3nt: TGTGCCAGCAGCTTCCGTCATGGGAGTGGCTACACCTTC
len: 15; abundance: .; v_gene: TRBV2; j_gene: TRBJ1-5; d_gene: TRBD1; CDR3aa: CASSDPGQGNQPQHF; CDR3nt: TGTGCCAGCAGTGACCCGGGACAGGGCAATCAGCCCCAGCATTTT
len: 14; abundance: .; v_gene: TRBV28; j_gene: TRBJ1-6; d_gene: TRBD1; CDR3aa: CASSFGQGNSPLHF; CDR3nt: TGTGCCAGCAGTTTTGGACAGGGAAATTCACCCCTCCACTTT
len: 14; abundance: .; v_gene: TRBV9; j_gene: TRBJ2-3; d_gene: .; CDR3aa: CASSVKSGQDTQYF; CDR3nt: TGTGCCAGCAGCGTAAAATCAGGCCAAGATACGCAGTATTTT
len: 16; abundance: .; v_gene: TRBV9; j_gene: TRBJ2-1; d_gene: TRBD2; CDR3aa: CASSVWVAGGDNEQFF; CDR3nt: TGTGCCAGCAGCGTATGGGTAGCGGGAGGAGATAATGAGCAGTTCTTC
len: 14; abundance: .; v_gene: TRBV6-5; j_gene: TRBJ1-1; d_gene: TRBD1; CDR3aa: CASSLRGNRTEAFF; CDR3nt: TGTGCCAGCAGCCTCAGGGGGAATAGGACTGAAGCTTTCTTT
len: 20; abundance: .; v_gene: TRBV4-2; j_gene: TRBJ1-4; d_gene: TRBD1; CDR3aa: CASSQEVGTGLPLTNEKLFF; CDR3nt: TGTGCCAGCAGCCAAGAGGTGGGGACAGGGCTCCCTTTAACTAATGAAAAACTGTTTTTT
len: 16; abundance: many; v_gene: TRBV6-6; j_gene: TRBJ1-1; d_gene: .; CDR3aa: CASSPLNAATAAEAFF; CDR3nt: TGTGCCAGCAGTCCCCTCAACGCCGCAACGGCGGCTGAAGCTTTCTTT
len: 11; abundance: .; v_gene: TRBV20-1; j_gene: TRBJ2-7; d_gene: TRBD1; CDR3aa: CSFQGAREQYF; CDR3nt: TGCTCTTTCCAGGGGGCGCGCGAGCAGTACTTC
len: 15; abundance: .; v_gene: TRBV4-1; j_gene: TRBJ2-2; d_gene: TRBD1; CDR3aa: CASSLGQGGTGELFF; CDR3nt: TGCGCCAGCAGCCTGGGACAGGGAGGCACCGGGGAGCTGTTTTTT
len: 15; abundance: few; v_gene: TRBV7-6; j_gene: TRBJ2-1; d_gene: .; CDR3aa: CASSFRDFFNNEQFF; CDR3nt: TGTGCCAGCAGTTTTAGGGACTTTTTTAACAATGAGCAGTTCTTC
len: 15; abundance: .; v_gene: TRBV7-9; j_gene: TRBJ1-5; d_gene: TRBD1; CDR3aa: CASSLEQGGNQPQHF; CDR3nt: TGTGCCAGCAGCTTAGAACAGGGGGGCAATCAGCCCCAGCATTTT
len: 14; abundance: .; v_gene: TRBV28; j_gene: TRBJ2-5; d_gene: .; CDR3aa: CASNMAGGVGTQYF; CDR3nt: TGTGCCAGCAATATGGCCGGCGGGGTGGGGACCCAGTACTTC
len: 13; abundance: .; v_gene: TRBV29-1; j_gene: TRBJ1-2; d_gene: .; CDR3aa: CSVGGLPHYGYTF; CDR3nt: TGCAGCGTTGGGGGGCTTCCCCACTATGGCTACACCTTC
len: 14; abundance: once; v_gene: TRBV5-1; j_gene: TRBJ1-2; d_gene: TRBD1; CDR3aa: CASRREGQNYGYTF; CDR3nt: TGCGCCAGCAGGCGGGAGGGACAGAACTATGGCTACACCTTC
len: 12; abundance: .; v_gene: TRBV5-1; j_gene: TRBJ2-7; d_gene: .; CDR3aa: CASSLGGYEQYF; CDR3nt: TGCGCCAGCAGCTTGGGGGGCTACGAGCAGTACTTC
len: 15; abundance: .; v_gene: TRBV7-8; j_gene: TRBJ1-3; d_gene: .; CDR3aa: CASSPLSPSGNTIYF; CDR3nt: TGTGCCAGCAGCCCCTTGAGCCCCTCTGGAAACACCATATATTTT
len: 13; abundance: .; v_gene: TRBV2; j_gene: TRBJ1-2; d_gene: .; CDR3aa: CASEKGGIYGYTF; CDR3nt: TGTGCCAGCGAAAAGGGAGGGATCTATGGCTACACCTTC
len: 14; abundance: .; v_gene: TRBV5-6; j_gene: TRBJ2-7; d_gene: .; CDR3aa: CASSLGSILYEQYF; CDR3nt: TGTGCCAGCAGCTTGGGTAGTATCCTCTACGAGCAGTACTTC
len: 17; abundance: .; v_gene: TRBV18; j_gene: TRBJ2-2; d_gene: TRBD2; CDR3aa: CASSPPGTSGRTGELFF; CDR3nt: TGTGCCAGCTCACCACCCGGGACTAGCGGACGCACCGGGGAGCTGTTTTTT
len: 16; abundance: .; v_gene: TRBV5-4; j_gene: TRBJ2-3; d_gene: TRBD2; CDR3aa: CASSFPIAGGGDTQYF; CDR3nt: TGTGCCAGCAGCTTCCCTATAGCGGGGGGCGGAGATACGCAGTATTTT
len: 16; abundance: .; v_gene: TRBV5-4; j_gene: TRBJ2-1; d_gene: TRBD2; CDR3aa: CASTTGGRLVEDEQFF; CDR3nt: TGTGCCAGCACCACCGGGGGGAGGCTAGTCGAGGATGAGCAGTTCTTC
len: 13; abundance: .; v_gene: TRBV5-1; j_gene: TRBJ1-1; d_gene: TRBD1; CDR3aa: CASSETGETEAFF; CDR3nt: TGCGCCAGCAGCGAGACAGGGGAAACTGAAGCTTTCTTT
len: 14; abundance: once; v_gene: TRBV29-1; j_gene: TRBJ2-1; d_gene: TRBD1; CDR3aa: CSVGSRTGYNEQFF; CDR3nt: TGCAGCGTTGGATCCAGGACAGGGTACAATGAGCAGTTCTTC
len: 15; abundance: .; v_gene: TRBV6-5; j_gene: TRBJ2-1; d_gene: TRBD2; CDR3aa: CASSYSRTSVNEQFF; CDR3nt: TGTGCCAGCAGTTACTCCCGGACTAGCGTCAATGAGCAGTTCTTC
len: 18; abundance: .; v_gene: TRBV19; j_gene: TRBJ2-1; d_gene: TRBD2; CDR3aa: CASTGGGTSRSSYNEQFF; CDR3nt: TGTGCCAGTACCGGGGGAGGGACCTCTCGAAGCTCCTACAATGAGCAGTTCTTC
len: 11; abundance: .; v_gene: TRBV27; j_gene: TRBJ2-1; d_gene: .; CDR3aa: CAIARANEQFF; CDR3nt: TGTGCCATTGCGAGGGCCAATGAGCAGTTCTTC
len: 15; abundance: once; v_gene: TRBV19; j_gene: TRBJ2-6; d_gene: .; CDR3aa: CASSIYSSGANVLTF; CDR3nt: TGTGCCAGTAGTATCTACTCCTCGGGGGCCAACGTCCTGACTTTC
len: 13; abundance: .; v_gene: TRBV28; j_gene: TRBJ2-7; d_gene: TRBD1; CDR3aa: CASSRTGPYEQYF; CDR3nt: TGTGCCAGCAGTCGGACAGGGCCCTACGAGCAGTACTTC
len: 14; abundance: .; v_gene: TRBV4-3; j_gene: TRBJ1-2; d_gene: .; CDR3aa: CASSRGTNADGYTF; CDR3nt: TGCGCCAGCAGCCGCGGGACGAACGCTGATGGCTACACCTTC
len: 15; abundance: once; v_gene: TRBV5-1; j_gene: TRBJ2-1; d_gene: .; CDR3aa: CASSLTISSYNEQFF; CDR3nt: TGCGCCAGCAGCCTGACTATTAGCTCCTACAATGAGCAGTTCTTC
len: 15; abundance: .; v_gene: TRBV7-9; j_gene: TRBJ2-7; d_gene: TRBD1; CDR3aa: CASSSLGTGPYEQYF; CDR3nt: TGTGCCAGCAGCTCCTTGGGGACAGGCCCCTACGAGCAGTACTTC
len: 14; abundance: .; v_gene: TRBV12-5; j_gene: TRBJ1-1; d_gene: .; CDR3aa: CASAQVGLSTEAFF; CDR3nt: TGTGCTAGTGCCCAGGTGGGGCTGAGCACTGAAGCTTTCTTT
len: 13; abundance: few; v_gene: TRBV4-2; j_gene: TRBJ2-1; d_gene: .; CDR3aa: CASSQEKEAEQFF; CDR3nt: TGTGCCAGCAGCCAAGAAAAAGAGGCTGAGCAGTTCTTC
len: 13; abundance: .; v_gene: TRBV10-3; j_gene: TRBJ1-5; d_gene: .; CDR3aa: CAISESVNQPQHF; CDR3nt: TGTGCCATCAGTGAGTCTGTAAATCAGCCCCAGCATTTT
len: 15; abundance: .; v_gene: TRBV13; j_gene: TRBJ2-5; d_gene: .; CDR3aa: CASSLGGGPRETQYF; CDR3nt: TGTGCCAGCAGCTTAGGAGGGGGACCCAGGGAGACCCAGTACTTC